These 19 T cell receptor beta chains came from one sample sequenced in a study of response to subunit inactivated influenza vaccine. A single record per CDR3 protein comes from TCRdb applying MiXCR to the RT-PCR reads. The data contain a few hundred thousand distinct CDR3 sequences, 20% to 25% of them singletons. The material was PBMCs from blood, obtained roughly 20 months after vaccination. These receptors were collected from a man aged 50 to 75 who received an inactivated influenza vaccine.

The CDR3 loop is CASGPLIYEQYF. In DNA form, the CDR3 reads TGTGCCAGCGGGCCTCTAATCTACGAGCAGTACTTC. The chain combines TRBV2 with TRBJ2-7; D gene unclear. Between the trimmed V and J ends, which lost 8 bases and 3 bases, there was a span of 11 bases. The CDR3 is made up of 12 amino acids. Germline V gene lookup returns CDR1 SNHLY and CDR2 FYNNEI.

This clonotype came up many times. The chain employs TRBV12-3 or TRBV12-4 and TRBJ1-5, with D unresolved. The CDR3 loop spans 11 amino acids. Trimming left V 3 bases short and J 6 bases short, with 3 bases between. The CDR3 spells CASSFGQPQHF. CDR3 nucleotide sequence: TGTGCCAGCAGTTTTGGTCAGCCCCAGCATTTT.

This clonotype was counted between two and nine times. This chain uses TRBV7-8 with TRBJ2-7; no reliable D call. The CDR3 totals 13 residues. Trimming took 5 bases from V and 2 from J, leaving 10 bases between them. The germline gives CDR1 SGHVS, CDR2 FQNEAQ. CDR3 in DNA: TGTGCCAGCAGCCCGAAAACGGCCTACGAGCAGTACTTC. Encoded protein: CASSPKTAYEQYF.

This clonotype was counted only a few times. The chain carries TRBV10-3 and TRBJ2-1; a weak D match, TRBD1 (6 bases). Germline values: CDR1 ENHRY, CDR2 SYGVKD. With 9 bases removed from V and 9 bases from J, the gap between germline ends came to 18 bases. The CDR3 consists of 13 residues. In DNA, the CDR3 is TGTGCCATACAGGGTTTGGGCTCAGGTGAGCAGTTCTTC. Residues: CAIQGLGSGEQFF.

The sample holds a few counts of this clonotype. V and J are TRBV18 and TRBJ1-6; 7 positions agree with TRBD1. Germline-derived CDR1 and CDR2 are KGHSH and LQKENI. CDR3 length: 18 residues. V was pared by 3 bases and J by 0 bases, with 8 bases of the junction left unmatched. The CDR3 DNA reads TGTGCCAGCTCACCTACAGGGGCCCATCGCTCCTATAATTCACCCCTCCACTTT. Encoded protein: CASSPTGAHRSYNSPLHF.

This clonotype appeared a few times. The chain joins TRBV21-1 to TRBJ2-7. TRBV21-1 is labeled a pseudogene. The CDR3 has 14 residues. For the CDR3, the DNA is TGTGCCAGCAGCGAAAGCCGGAGCTCCTACGAGCAGTACTTC. Its protein product is CASSESRSSYEQYF.

CDR3 residues: CASSGLAGVGTGELFF. CDR3 in DNA: TGTGCCAGCAGCGGACTAGCGGGAGTTGGCACCGGGGAGCTGTTTTTT. The V gene is TRBV12-3 or TRBV12-4, the J gene TRBJ2-2; 13 nucleotides agree with TRBD2. CDR3 length: 16 amino acids. Losses at the gene ends were 6 bases for V and 4 bases for J; bases not matched to a gene: 5.

This clonotype was seen only a few times. This chain connects TRBV6-5 to TRBJ1-6; 8 nucleotides agree with TRBD1. Germline V CDR1 and CDR2: MNHEY, SVGAGI. The CDR3 runs to 12 residues. J was trimmed by 12 bases and V by 6 bases; bases with no gene match: 4. The CDR3 DNA is TGTGCCAGCAGGACAGGGGACCTACCCCTCCACTTT. It specifies CASRTGDLPLHF.

This clonotype was detected many times. The chain combines TRBV5-1 with TRBJ1-5, with a weak D call TRBD1 (5 bases). Germline assignment: CDR1 SGHRS and CDR2 YFSETQ. The V end was cut by 4 bases, the J end by 2 bases, with 10 bases between. The CDR3 loop spans 14 amino acids. The CDR3 region has the DNA TGCGCCAGCAGCCGGGACCCCGGCAATCAGCCCCAGCATTTT. Translation: CASSRDPGNQPQHF. The full variable domain, in which reference TRBV5-1 and TRBJ1-5 provide the parts outside the CDR3, is KAGVTQTPRYLIKTRGQQVTLSCSPISGHRSVSWYQQTPGQGLQFLFEYFSETQRNKGNFPGRFSGRQFSNSRSEMNVSTLELGDSALYLCASSRDPGNQPQHFGDGTRLSIL.

The chain recombines TRBV24-1 with TRBJ2-7, with TRBD1 as a possible D gene (6 bases). Trimming removed 1 base at V and 11 bases at J, with 14 bases between. The CDR3 spans 13 residues. Germline loops: CDR1 KGHDR, CDR2 SFDVKD. CDR3 bases: TGTGCCACCAGTGATTTAGGGGGACGAAGGAAGTACTTC. Protein sequence: CATSDLGGRRKYF.

The chain has TRBV5-5 and TRBJ2-1, with 12 bases fitting TRBD2. Germline-derived CDR1 and CDR2 are SGHKS and YYEKEE (reference sequence). V lost 4 bases to trimming and J lost 8 bases; unmatched junction nucleotides: 7. This CDR3 region has 15 residues. CDR3: CASSPKSSGRDEQFF. As DNA, the CDR3 is TGTGCCAGCAGCCCCAAGTCTAGCGGGAGGGATGAGCAGTTCTTC. The variable domain in full, with the rest retrieved from reference TRBV5-5 and TRBJ2-1, is DAGVTQSPTHLIKTRGQQVTLRCSPISGHKSVSWYQQVLGQGPQFIFQYYEKEERGRGNFPDRFSARQFPNYSSELNVNALLLGDSALYLCASSPKSSGRDEQFFGPGTRLTVL.

This clonotype came up a few times. CDR3 sequence reads: CASSQRQGAVGTDTQYF. The CDR3 bases are TGCGCCAGCAGCCAGAGACAGGGGGCGGTGGGCACAGATACGCAGTATTTT. The gene calls are TRBV4-1 and TRBJ2-3, with TRBD1 matching 10 bases. The CDR3 has 17 amino acids. Trimming cost V 3 bases and J 1 base; bases outside gene matches: 7. The germline V gene has CDR1 MGHRA and CDR2 YSYEKL.

The chain has TRBV14 and TRBJ1-1; D uncertain. This CDR3 region has 15 residues. Trimming cost V 1 base and J 1 base, with 10 bases left between them. Germline-derived CDR1 and CDR2 are SGHDN and FVKESK. CDR3 region: CASSQGITRNTEAFF. The CDR3 nucleotides read TGTGCCAGCAGCCAAGGGATTACAAGGAACACTGAAGCTTTCTTT.

This sequence joins TRBV20-1 and TRBJ2-1; 11 positions agree with TRBD2. Germline CDR1 DFQATT, CDR2 SNEGSKA (reference sequence). The CDR3 length is 16 residues. Losses at the gene ends were 3 bases for V and 2 bases for J; bases not matched to a gene: 6. The CDR3 coding sequence is TGCAGTGCTAGCTCGGGACTAGCGGTAGCCTACAATGAGCAGTTCTTC. Protein product: CSASSGLAVAYNEQFF.

The chain carries TRBV25-1 and TRBJ1-1; no clear D. This CDR3 is 15 amino acids long. Trimming removed 3 bases from V and 1 base from J, with 12 bases in between. CDR1 is MGHDK, CDR2 SYGVNS, per germline. CDR3 region: CASSDTQRPNTEAFF. The CDR3 nucleotides are TGTGCCAGCAGTGATACCCAGAGGCCGAACACTGAAGCTTTCTTT. Combining the CDR3 with reference TRBV25-1 and TRBJ1-1 gives the whole variable domain EADIYQTPRYLVIGTGKKITLECSQTMGHDKMYWYQQDPGMELHLIHYSYGVNSTEKGDLSSESTVSRIRTEHFPLTLESARPSHTSQYLCASSDTQRPNTEAFFGQGTRLTVV.

This clonotype was recorded a few times. V usage is TRBV12-3 or TRBV12-4 and J usage is TRBJ2-3; D not resolved. Trimming cost V 2 bases and J 2 bases, with 8 bases left between them. The CDR3 runs to 14 residues. The CDR3 region is CASSLISPTDTQYF. The DNA for the CDR3 is TGTGCCAGCAGTTTAATTAGTCCCACAGATACGCAGTATTTT.

This clonotype was picked up a small number of times. The genes are TRBV6-1 and TRBJ1-4; TRBD1 matches 12 bases. The CDR3 sequence is 15 residues long. With 5 bases clipped from V and 8 bases from J, the junction kept 6 bases outside the gene matches. From germline, CDR1 is MNHNS and CDR2 SASEGT. CDR3 coding DNA: TGTGCCAGCAGTCCCTGGGACAGGGGGCTAGAAAAACTGTTTTTT. Encoded protein: CASSPWDRGLEKLFF.

This clonotype came up a few times. Here the CDR3 DNA reads TGTGCCAGCAGCTTGAAATACACCATATATTTT. As protein: CASSLKYTIYF. This chain uses TRBV7-9 with TRBJ1-3, with D unresolved. Between the trimmed V and J ends, which lost 3 bases and 8 bases, there was a span of 5 bases. The germline V gene has CDR1 SEHNR and CDR2 FQNEAQ (reference sequence). The length of the CDR3 is 11 residues.

This clonotype was seen at least ten times. The chain links TRBV7-2 to TRBJ1-1, with D uncertain. V lost 1 base and J 0 bases, leaving 6 bases between the germline ends. The germline V gene has CDR1 SGHTA and CDR2 FQGNSA. This CDR3 region has 14 residues. The CDR3 DNA is TGTGCCAGCAGCTTAGGGGTGTTGAACACTGAAGCTTTCTTT. Its translation: CASSLGVLNTEAFF.